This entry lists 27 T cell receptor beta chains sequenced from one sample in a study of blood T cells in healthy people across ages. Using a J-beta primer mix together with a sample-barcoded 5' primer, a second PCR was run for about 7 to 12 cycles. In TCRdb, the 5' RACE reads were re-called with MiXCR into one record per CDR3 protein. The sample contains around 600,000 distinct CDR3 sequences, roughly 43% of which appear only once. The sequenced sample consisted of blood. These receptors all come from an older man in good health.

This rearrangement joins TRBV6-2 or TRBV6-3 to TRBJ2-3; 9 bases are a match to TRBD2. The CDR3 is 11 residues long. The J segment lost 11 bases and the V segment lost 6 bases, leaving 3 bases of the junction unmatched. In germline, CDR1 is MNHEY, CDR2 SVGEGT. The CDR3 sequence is CASRRTSVQYF. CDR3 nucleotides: TGTGCCAGCAGACGGACTAGCGTGCAGTATTTT.

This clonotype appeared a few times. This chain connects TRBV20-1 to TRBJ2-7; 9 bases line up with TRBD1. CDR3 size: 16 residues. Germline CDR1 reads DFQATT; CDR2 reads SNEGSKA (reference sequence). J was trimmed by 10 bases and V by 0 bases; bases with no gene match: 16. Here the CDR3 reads CSARDDRTGVSEIQYF. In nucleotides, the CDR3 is TGCAGTGCTAGAGACGACCGGACAGGGGTTTCTGAGATTCAGTACTTC.

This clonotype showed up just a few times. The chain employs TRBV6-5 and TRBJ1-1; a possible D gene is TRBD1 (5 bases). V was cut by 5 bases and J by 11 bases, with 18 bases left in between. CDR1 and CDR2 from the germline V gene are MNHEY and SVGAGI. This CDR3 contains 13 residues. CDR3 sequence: CASSPRDRLTAFF. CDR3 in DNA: TGTGCCAGCAGTCCCCGGGACCGTCTAACGGCTTTCTTT.

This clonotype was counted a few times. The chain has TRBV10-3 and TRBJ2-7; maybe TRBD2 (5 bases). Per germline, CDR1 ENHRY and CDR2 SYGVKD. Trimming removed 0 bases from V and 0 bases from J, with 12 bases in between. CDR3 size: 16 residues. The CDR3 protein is CAISESRAASSYEQYF. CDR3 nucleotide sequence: TGTGCCATCAGTGAGTCGAGGGCAGCATCCTCCTACGAGCAGTACTTC.

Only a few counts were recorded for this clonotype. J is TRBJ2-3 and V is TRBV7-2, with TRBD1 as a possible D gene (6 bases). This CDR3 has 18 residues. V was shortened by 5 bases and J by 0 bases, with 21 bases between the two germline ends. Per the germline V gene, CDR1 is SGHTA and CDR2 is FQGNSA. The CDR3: CASSPRGGGGSSTDTQYF. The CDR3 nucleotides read TGTGCCAGCAGCCCCAGAGGTGGGGGCGGCTCTAGCACAGATACGCAGTATTTT.

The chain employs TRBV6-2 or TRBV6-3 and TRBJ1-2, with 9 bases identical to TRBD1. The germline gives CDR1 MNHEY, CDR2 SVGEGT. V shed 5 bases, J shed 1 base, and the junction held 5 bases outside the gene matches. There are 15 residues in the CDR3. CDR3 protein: CASSPGQGINYGYTF. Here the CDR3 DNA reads TGTGCCAGCAGTCCGGGACAGGGAATTAACTATGGCTACACCTTC.

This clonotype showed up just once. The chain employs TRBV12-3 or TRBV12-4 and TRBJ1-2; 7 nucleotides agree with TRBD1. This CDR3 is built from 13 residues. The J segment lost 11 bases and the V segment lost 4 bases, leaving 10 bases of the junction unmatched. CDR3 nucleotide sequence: TGTGCCAGCAGTTCTACAGGGGTCCCCCTTTACACCTTC. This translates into CASSSTGVPLYTF.

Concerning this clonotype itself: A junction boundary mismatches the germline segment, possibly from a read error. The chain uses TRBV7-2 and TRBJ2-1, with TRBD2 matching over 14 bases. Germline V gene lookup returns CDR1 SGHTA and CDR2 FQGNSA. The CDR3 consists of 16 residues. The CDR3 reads CASSTRGTSGRNEQFF. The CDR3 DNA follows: TGCGCCAGCAGCACCCGTGGGACTAGCGGGAGAAATGAGCAGTTCTTC.

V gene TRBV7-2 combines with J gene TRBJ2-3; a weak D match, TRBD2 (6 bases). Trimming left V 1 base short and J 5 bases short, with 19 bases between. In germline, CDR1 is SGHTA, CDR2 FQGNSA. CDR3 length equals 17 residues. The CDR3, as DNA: TGTGCCAGCAGCTTAGAGCGCCTCGGGGGAGTGGGAGATACGCAGTATTTT. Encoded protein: CASSLERLGGVGDTQYF. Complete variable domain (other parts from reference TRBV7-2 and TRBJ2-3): GAGVSQSPSNKVTEKGKDVELRCDPISGHTALYWYRQSLGQGLEFLIYFQGNSAPDKSGLPSDRFSAERTGGSVSTLTIQRTQQEDSAVYLCASSLERLGGVGDTQYFGPGTRLTVL.

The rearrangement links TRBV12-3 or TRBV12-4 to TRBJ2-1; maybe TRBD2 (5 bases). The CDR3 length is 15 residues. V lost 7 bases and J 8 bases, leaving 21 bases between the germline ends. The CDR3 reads CASNRLGLAADEQFF. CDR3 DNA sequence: TGTGCCAGCAATCGATTAGGTTTGGCAGCGGATGAGCAGTTCTTC.

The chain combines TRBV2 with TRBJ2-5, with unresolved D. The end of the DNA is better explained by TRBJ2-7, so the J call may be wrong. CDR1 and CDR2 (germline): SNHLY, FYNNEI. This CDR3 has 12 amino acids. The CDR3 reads CASSEAGSEQYF. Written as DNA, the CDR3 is TGTGCCAGCAGTGAGGCTGGCTCCGAGCAGTACTTC.

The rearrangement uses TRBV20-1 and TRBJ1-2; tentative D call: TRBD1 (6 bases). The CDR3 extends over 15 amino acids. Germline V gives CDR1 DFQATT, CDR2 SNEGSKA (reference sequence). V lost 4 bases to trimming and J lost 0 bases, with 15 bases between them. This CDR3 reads CSATPEGGTNYGYTF. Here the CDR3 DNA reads TGCAGTGCTACACCAGAGGGGGGAACTAACTATGGCTACACCTTC.

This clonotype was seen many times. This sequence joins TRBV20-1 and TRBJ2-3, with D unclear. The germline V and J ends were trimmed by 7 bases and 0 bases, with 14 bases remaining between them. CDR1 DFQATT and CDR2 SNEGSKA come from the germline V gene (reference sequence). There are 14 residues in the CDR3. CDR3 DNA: TGCAGTGTAGGGCGCCCGGGTAGCACAGATACGCAGTATTTT. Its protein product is CSVGRPGSTDTQYF.

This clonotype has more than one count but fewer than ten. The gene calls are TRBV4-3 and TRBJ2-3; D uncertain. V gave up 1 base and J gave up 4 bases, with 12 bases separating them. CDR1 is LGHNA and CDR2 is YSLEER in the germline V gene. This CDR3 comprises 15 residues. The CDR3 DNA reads TGCGCCAGCAGCCAAGCAGTGGGGTTTTCAGATACGCAGTATTTT. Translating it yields CASSQAVGFSDTQYF.

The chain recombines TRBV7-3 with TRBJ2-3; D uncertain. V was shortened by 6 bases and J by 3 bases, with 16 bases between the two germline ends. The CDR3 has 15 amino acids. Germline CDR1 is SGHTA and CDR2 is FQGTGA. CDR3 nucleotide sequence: TGTGCCAGCAGTCAAGTGGTAGGCGGTACAGATACGCAGTATTTT. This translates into CASSQVVGGTDTQYF.

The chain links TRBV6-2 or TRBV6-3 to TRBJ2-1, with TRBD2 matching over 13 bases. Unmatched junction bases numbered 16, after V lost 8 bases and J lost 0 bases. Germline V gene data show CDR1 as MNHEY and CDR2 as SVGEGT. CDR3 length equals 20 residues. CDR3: CASPPAGLAGLGSSYNEQFF. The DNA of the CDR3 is TGTGCCAGCCCTCCTGCGGGACTAGCGGGATTAGGGAGCTCCTACAATGAGCAGTTCTTC.

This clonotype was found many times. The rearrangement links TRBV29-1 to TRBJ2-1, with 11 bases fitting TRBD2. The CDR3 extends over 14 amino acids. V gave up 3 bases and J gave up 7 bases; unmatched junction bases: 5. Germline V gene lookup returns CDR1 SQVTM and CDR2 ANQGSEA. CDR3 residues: CSVEDSGRGNEQFF. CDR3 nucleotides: TGCAGCGTTGAGGATAGCGGGAGGGGGAATGAGCAGTTCTTC.

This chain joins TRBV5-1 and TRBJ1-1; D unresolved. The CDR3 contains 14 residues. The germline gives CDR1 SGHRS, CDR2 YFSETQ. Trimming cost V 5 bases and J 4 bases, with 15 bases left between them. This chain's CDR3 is CASRPGTTGTEAFF. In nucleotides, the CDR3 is TGCGCCAGCAGACCGGGAACCACGGGCACTGAAGCTTTCTTT.

CDR3 loop: CASSQDRGGNTEAFF. In DNA form, the CDR3 reads TGCGCCAGCAGCCAGGACAGGGGGGGGAACACTGAAGCTTTCTTT. The chain joins TRBV4-3 to TRBJ1-1, with 10 bases that match TRBD1. Per the germline V gene, CDR1 is LGHNA and CDR2 is YSLEER. Germline trimming cut 3 bases from V and 1 base from J; bases unmatched to any gene: 2. CDR3 length: 15 residues.

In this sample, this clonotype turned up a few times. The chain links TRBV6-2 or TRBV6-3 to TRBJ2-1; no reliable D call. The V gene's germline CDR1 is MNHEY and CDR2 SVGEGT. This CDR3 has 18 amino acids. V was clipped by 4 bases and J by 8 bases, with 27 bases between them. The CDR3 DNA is TGTGCCAGCAGTTTTGAGAAGGGCTCACCCGATACTCGGTATGAGCAGTTCTTC. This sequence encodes CASSFEKGSPDTRYEQFF.

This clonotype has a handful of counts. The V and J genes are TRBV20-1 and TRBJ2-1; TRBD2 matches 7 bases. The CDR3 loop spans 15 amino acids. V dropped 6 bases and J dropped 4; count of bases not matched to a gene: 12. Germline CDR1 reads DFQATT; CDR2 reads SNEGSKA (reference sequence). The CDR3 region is CSAKPALADYNEQFF. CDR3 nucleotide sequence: TGCAGTGCCAAACCGGCGCTAGCGGATTACAATGAGCAGTTCTTC.

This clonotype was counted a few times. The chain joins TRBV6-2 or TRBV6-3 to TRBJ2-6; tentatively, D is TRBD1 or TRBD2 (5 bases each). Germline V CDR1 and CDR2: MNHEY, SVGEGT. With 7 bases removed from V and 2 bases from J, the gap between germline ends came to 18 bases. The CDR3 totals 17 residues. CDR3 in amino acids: CASTTGTALTGANVLTF. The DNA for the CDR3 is TGTGCCAGCACTACCGGGACCGCCTTGACTGGGGCCAACGTCCTGACTTTC.

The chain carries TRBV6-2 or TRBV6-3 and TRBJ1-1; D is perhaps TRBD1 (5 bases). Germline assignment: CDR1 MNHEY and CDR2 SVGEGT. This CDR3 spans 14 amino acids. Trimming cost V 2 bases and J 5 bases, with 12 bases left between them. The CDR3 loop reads CASSYIQGWTEAFF. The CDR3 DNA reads TGTGCCAGCAGTTACATCCAGGGTTGGACTGAAGCTTTCTTT.

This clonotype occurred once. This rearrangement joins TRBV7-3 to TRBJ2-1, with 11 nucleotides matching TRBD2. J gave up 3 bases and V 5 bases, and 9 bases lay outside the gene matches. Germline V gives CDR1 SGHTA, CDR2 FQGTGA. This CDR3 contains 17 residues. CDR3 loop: CASSASGGYDYYNEQFF. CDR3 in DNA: TGTGCCAGCAGCGCTAGCGGGGGGTACGACTACTACAATGAGCAGTTCTTC.

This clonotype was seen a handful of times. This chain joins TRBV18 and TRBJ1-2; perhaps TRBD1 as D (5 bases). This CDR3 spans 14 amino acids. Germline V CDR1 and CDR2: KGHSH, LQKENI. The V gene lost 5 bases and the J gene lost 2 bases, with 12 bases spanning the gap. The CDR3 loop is CASSAQGRNYGYTF. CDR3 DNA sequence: TGTGCCAGCTCAGCCCAGGGTCGGAACTATGGCTACACCTTC.

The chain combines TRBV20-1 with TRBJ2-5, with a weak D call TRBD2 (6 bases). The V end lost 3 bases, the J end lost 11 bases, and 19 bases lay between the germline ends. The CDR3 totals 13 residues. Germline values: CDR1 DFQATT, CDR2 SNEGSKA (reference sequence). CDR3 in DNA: TGCAGTGCTAGTCAAACTAGCCGGCGTGAGCAGTACTTC. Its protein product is CSASQTSRREQYF.

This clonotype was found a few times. The CDR3 protein is CASSSKFGTEQFF. CDR3 nucleotide sequence: TGTGCCAGCAGCTCCAAATTCGGGACGGAGCAGTTCTTC. J is TRBJ2-1 and V is TRBV7-3; D is perhaps TRBD1 or TRBD2 (5 bases each). The CDR3 is made up of 13 amino acids. V was cut by 4 bases and J by 10 bases, with 14 bases left in between. The germline CDR1 and CDR2 sequences are SGHTA and FQGTGA. The whole variable domain, filled in from reference TRBV7-3 and TRBJ2-1, reads GAGVSQTPSNKVTEKGKYVELRCDPISGHTALYWYRQSLGQGPEFLIYFQGTGAADDSGLPNDRFFAVRPEGSVSTLKIQRTERGDSAVYLCASSSKFGTEQFFGPGTRLTVL.